One sample yielded the 10 T cell receptor beta chains listed below, sequenced in a study of T cell responses to AZD1222 COVID-19 vaccine. Here immunoSEQ multiplex PCR was the method, and the copy in TCRdb shows in-frame clones only, minus some. The sample lists approximately 150,000 clones, about 93% occurring once. The sequences come from peripheral blood, collected 28 days after the second AZD1222 dose. The receptors shown here come from an adult who received the AZD1222 COVID-19 vaccine.

The chain uses TRBV19 and TRBJ2-1, with 12 bases aligning to TRBD1. Germline lookup yields CDR1 LNHDA and CDR2 SQIVND (reference sequence). Trimming took 9 bases from V and 9 from J; bases not matched to a gene: 9. The CDR3 runs 14 residues. The CDR3 DNA follows: TGTGCCAGCCTTAAGGGGACAGGGGGCGGTGAGCAGTTCTTC. Its protein product is CASLKGTGGGEQFF.

This chain joins TRBV12-2 and TRBJ2-1; the D call of TRBD2 is as the table states it, not checked on the DNA. TRBV12-2 is a pseudogene locus. The CDR3 contains 15 residues. The CDR3 region is CASRRRTFSYNEQFF. The CDR3 DNA sequence: TGTGCAAGTCGCCGAAGGACTTTCTCCTACAATGAGCAGTTCTTC.

This chain connects TRBV28 to TRBJ1-1; 7 bases fit TRBD1. The germline CDR1 and CDR2 sequences are MDHEN and SYDVKM. The V gene end was trimmed by 1 base and the J gene end by 8 bases; junction bases not matched to a gene: 4. The CDR3 extends over 13 amino acids. The CDR3 sequence is CASSLSPTGEAFF. CDR3 bases: TGTGCCAGCAGTTTATCTCCGACAGGGGAAGCTTTCTTT.

The chain carries TRBV19 and TRBJ2-1; TRBD2 agrees at 7 bases. CDR1 is LNHDA, CDR2 SQIVND, per germline (reference sequence). CDR3 length: 15 amino acids. Trimming removed 5 bases from V and 2 bases from J; junction bases left unmatched: 6. The CDR3 loop is CASSGAGAPYNEQFF. In nucleotides, the CDR3 is TGTGCCAGTAGTGGGGCGGGAGCCCCCTACAATGAGCAGTTCTTC.

A single count supports this clone. This chain joins TRBV11-2 and TRBJ2-5; D is undetermined. Germline CDR1 reads SGHAT; CDR2 reads FQNNGV. Trimming removed 0 bases at V and 2 bases at J, with 10 bases between. The CDR3 consists of 15 residues. The CDR3 coding sequence is TGTGCCAGCAGCTTAGAGGCCCCAGCACAAGAGACCCAGTACTTC. Amino acids: CASSLEAPAQETQYF.

The count of this clone is one. The chain uses TRBV30 and TRBJ1-2; D unresolved. This CDR3 region has 13 residues. From germline, CDR1 is GTSNPN and CDR2 SVGIG (reference sequence). V lost 2 bases to trimming and J lost 4 bases, with 11 bases between them. In DNA, the CDR3 is TGTGCCTGGAGTTCGGCCGGAATCTATGGCTACACCTTC. Residues: CAWSSAGIYGYTF.

The V and J genes are TRBV29-1 and TRBJ1-2, with unresolved D. Trimming stripped 0 bases from V and 7 bases from J, with 9 bases between. The CDR3 contains 12 residues. Germline CDR1 is SQVTM and CDR2 is ANQGSEA. CDR3 region: CSVEESGAGYTF. In nucleotides, the CDR3 is TGCAGCGTTGAAGAAAGTGGCGCTGGCTACACCTTC.

CDR3 residues: CASSKQGGQHTGELFF. CDR3 nucleotide sequence: TGTGCCAGCAGCAAACAGGGAGGGCAACACACCGGGGAGCTGTTTTTT. The chain couples TRBV4-2 to TRBJ2-2; possible D gene TRBD2, 7 bases. V shed 5 bases and J shed 3 bases, with 16 bases lying between them. This CDR3 comprises 16 residues. From germline, CDR1 is LGHNA and CDR2 YNFKEQ.

This clone showed up just once. The J gene is TRBJ2-7, the V gene TRBV19; 15 bases agree with TRBD2. This CDR3 contains 14 residues. The J segment lost 4 bases and the V segment lost 7 bases, leaving 2 bases of the junction unmatched. Looked up from germline, CDR1 is LNHDA and CDR2 is SQIVND (reference sequence). The CDR3 region is CASMGTSGRYEQYF. The CDR3 coding sequence is TGTGCCAGTATGGGGACTAGCGGGAGGTACGAGCAGTACTTC.

The chain is built from TRBV24-1 and TRBJ2-7, with 10 positions matching TRBD2. Germline values: CDR1 KGHDR, CDR2 SFDVKD. The CDR3 covers 15 residues. J was trimmed by 4 bases and V by 4 bases; bases with no gene match: 6. The CDR3 sequence is CATSDSGTSVYEQYF. The CDR3 DNA sequence: TGTGCCACCAGTGACTCCGGGACTAGCGTATACGAGCAGTACTTC.